The 32 T cell receptor beta chains below all came from one sample that was sequenced in a study of blood T cells in healthy people across ages. A second PCR, run for roughly 7 to 11 cycles, used a sample-barcoded 5' primer plus a J-beta primer mix. TCRdb called the 5' RACE reads again in MiXCR, with one record for every CDR3 protein. The table has approximately 1,100,000 distinct CDR3 sequences, 40% to 55% seen once. What was sequenced was blood. The receptors stem from a woman aged 55-70 years in good health.

This clonotype showed up just a few times. The genes are TRBV29-1 and TRBJ2-7; 9 bases are shared with TRBD1. Germline CDR1 reads SQVTM; CDR2 reads ANQGSEA. V lost 4 bases, J lost 5 bases, and 3 bases stayed unmatched. The CDR3 spans 12 residues. In nucleotides, the CDR3 is TGCAGCGTTGGGTGGGACAGGGACGAGCAGTACTTC. Its protein is CSVGWDRDEQYF.

This clonotype was observed a single time. V and J are TRBV30 and TRBJ1-6; unclear D gene. The germline V gene has CDR1 GTSNPN and CDR2 SVGIG (reference sequence). V lost 2 bases, J lost 10 bases, and 12 bases lay in between. The length of the CDR3 is 13 residues. The CDR3 protein is CAWSLGLYSPLHF. Here the CDR3 DNA reads TGTGCCTGGAGTCTAGGGCTCTACTCACCCCTCCACTTT.

The J gene is TRBJ2-7, the V gene TRBV9; TRBD2 aligns across 7 bases. Germline trimming cut 4 bases from V and 0 bases from J; bases unmatched to any gene: 13. Germline assignment: CDR1 SGDLS and CDR2 YYNGEE. The CDR3 covers 17 residues. CDR3 coding DNA: TGTGCCAGCAGCCCCACCGGAGGTCTAGCGGCCTCCTACGAGCAGTACTTC. Translating it yields CASSPTGGLAASYEQYF.

V and J are TRBV27 and TRBJ2-1; 11 positions agree with TRBD2. The CDR3 consists of 16 residues. V lost 5 bases to trimming and J lost 2 bases; unmatched junction nucleotides: 5. Per germline, CDR1 MNHEY and CDR2 SMNVEV (reference sequence). As DNA, the CDR3 is TGTGCCAGCAGTCCTGCTAGCGGGAGGCCCTACAATGAGCAGTTCTTC. It specifies CASSPASGRPYNEQFF.

The chain combines TRBV6-6 with TRBJ1-4, with 7 positions matching TRBD1. V lost 5 bases and J lost 8; bases outside the gene matches: 11. Germline values: CDR1 MNHNY, CDR2 SVGAGI (reference sequence). This CDR3 contains 15 residues. CDR3 DNA sequence: TGTGCCAGCAGTCGAACCGGGACAGTACGGGAAAAACTGTTTTTT. Protein product: CASSRTGTVREKLFF.

V is TRBV4-2 and J is TRBJ2-2, with 7 bases that match TRBD2. This CDR3 has 16 amino acids. The germline V gene has CDR1 LGHNA and CDR2 YNFKEQ. Trimming cost V 0 bases and J 5 bases; bases outside gene matches: 6. For the CDR3, the DNA is TGTGCCAGCAGCCAAGAGATCGGACTAGTAACCGGGGAGCTGTTTTTT. Translating gives CASSQEIGLVTGELFF.

This clonotype was observed a few times. The chain has TRBV5-1 and TRBJ2-5; a weak D match, TRBD2 (5 bases). This CDR3 comprises 14 residues. Trimming cost V 4 bases and J 0 bases, with 10 bases left between them. Germline CDR1 SGHRS, CDR2 YFSETQ. The CDR3 region is CASSGTSYQETQYF. CDR3 nucleotides: TGCGCCAGCAGCGGAACTAGTTACCAAGAGACCCAGTACTTC.

This clonotype was picked up a small number of times. The genes are TRBV7-2 and TRBJ2-1; D is perhaps TRBD2 (5 bases). V lost 1 base, J lost 0 bases, and 13 bases lay in between. Germline lookup yields CDR1 SGHTA and CDR2 FQGNSA. The CDR3 contains 17 residues. CDR3 sequence (DNA): TGTGCCAGCAGCTTAGGTTTTCTTAGCGACTCCTACAATGAGCAGTTCTTC. The encoded protein is CASSLGFLSDSYNEQFF. The entire variable domain, with the rest obtained from reference TRBV7-2 and TRBJ2-1, is as follows: GAGVSQSPSNKVTEKGKDVELRCDPISGHTALYWYRQSLGQGLEFLIYFQGNSAPDKSGLPSDRFSAERTGGSVSTLTIQRTQQEDSAVYLCASSLGFLSDSYNEQFFGPGTRLTVL.

As to this clonotype: Given the absence of the conserved phenylalanine or tryptophan at the CDR3 end, a read error is likely. The chain carries TRBV20-1 and TRBJ2-3, with 8 bases identical to TRBD1. CDR3 length: 18 residues. Germline loops: CDR1 DFQATT, CDR2 SNEGSKA (reference sequence). Trimming took 7 bases from V and 2 from J; bases not matched to a gene: 20. The CDR3 coding sequence is TGCAGTGGCACCCCAATTCTCGGACAGGGTAGGAACACAGATACGCAGTATTCT. Translating it yields CSGTPILGQGRNTDTQYS.

Notes on this clonotype: The CDR3 does not close with the conserved phenylalanine or tryptophan, likely indicating a read error. The J gene is TRBJ1-2, the V gene TRBV2, with D unresolved. V dropped 5 bases and J dropped 0 bases, with 10 bases sitting between them. The CDR3 runs to 14 residues. Germline values: CDR1 SNHLY, CDR2 FYNNEI. CDR3 residues: CASSPQAANYGYTS. In DNA, the CDR3 is TGTGCCAGCAGTCCGCAGGCAGCTAACTATGGCTACACCTCC.

The V gene is TRBV3-1, the J gene TRBJ2-2, with 7 bases fitting TRBD1. V shed 4 bases, J shed 4 bases, and the junction held 6 bases outside the gene matches. The CDR3 loop spans 15 amino acids. Germline CDR1 is LGHDT and CDR2 is YNNKEL (reference sequence). The CDR3 protein is CASSLGTVSTGELFF. CDR3 nucleotide sequence: TGTGCCAGCAGCCTCGGGACAGTAAGCACCGGGGAGCTGTTTTTT.

The chain joins TRBV29-1 to TRBJ2-2; D tentatively fits TRBD1 or TRBD2 (7 bases each). This CDR3 spans 15 amino acids. CDR1 and CDR2 (germline): SQVTM, ANQGSEA. V lost 4 bases to trimming and J lost 3 bases, with 15 bases between them. The CDR3 loop reads CSVVAGGEYTGELFF. In nucleotides, the CDR3 is TGCAGCGTTGTTGCAGGGGGGGAGTACACCGGGGAGCTGTTTTTT.

The V gene is TRBV20-1, the J gene TRBJ2-1; 7 bases align to TRBD1. The J call may be in error: the DNA end matches TRBJ2-7 better. The CDR3 sequence is 14 residues long. The germline gives CDR1 DFQATT, CDR2 SNEGSKA (reference sequence). The CDR3 DNA is TGCAGTGCCCGAGGGACAGTCTACTCCTACGAGCAGTACTTC. Protein: CSARGTVYSYEQYF.

This clonotype was picked up a small number of times. With a much larger clone just one base away, this may be a read error. The chain couples TRBV6-5 to TRBJ2-4; perhaps TRBD1 as D (6 bases). This CDR3 contains 15 residues. Deletions cut 4 bases from V and 0 bases from J, with 10 bases between. Per the germline V gene, CDR1 is MNHEY and CDR2 is SVGAGI. The CDR3 DNA follows: TGTGCCAGCAGTTCAGGGGAGCTAGCCAAAAACATTCAGTACTTC. It specifies CASSSGELAKNIQYF.

This clonotype has more than one count but fewer than ten. The rearrangement uses TRBV14 and TRBJ2-1, with unresolved D. Trimming pared 4 bases from V and 7 bases from J, leaving 8 bases between. Germline V lookup: CDR1 SGHDN, CDR2 FVKESK. CDR3 length: 12 amino acids. The CDR3 loop reads CASSPIRNEQFF. As DNA, the CDR3 is TGTGCCAGCAGCCCGATTAGGAATGAGCAGTTCTTC.

The CDR3 DNA reads TGTGCCAGCGGCAAAACTCAAGAGACCCAGTACTTC. Protein: CASGKTQETQYF. The V and J genes are TRBV27 and TRBJ2-5; D is ambiguous. The CDR3 has 12 amino acids. Germline CDR1 reads MNHEY; CDR2 reads SMNVEV (reference sequence). Trimming removed 8 bases from V and 2 bases from J, with 9 bases in between.

The CDR3 protein is CSGPSPGRSPNEQFF. The CDR3 region has the DNA TGCAGTGGCCCATCACCAGGGAGGTCTCCCAATGAGCAGTTCTTC. The chain combines TRBV20-1 with TRBJ2-1, with D perhaps matching TRBD2 (6 bases). The CDR3 covers 15 residues. Germline-derived CDR1 and CDR2 are DFQATT and SNEGSKA (reference sequence). V was clipped by 7 bases and J by 6 bases, with 22 bases between them.

J is TRBJ1-6 and V is TRBV2, with a tentative D call TRBD1 (6 bases). The CDR3 totals 13 residues. Trimming pared 4 bases from V and 14 bases from J, leaving 15 bases between. Germline CDR1 SNHLY, CDR2 FYNNEI. CDR3 in amino acids: CASSAHRVGSLHF. The CDR3, as DNA: TGTGCCAGCAGTGCCCACAGGGTCGGGTCCCTCCACTTT.

This clonotype was observed a handful of times. The rearrangement uses TRBV7-2 and TRBJ2-7; no firm D call. CDR3 length equals 13 residues. Deletions cut 2 bases from V and 3 bases from J, with 8 bases between. In germline, CDR1 is SGHTA, CDR2 FQGNSA. The CDR3 coding sequence is TGTGCCAGCAGCTTACAGGCTATCTACGAGCAGTACTTC. Residues: CASSLQAIYEQYF.

This clonotype has a handful of counts. The chain employs TRBV29-1 and TRBJ1-4; D unclear. The V end lost 6 bases, the J end lost 7 bases, and 15 bases lay between the germline ends. CDR3 length equals 13 residues. Germline CDR1 is SQVTM and CDR2 is ANQGSEA. The chain's CDR3 is CSVLGGGSEKLFF. CDR3 bases: TGCAGCGTCCTAGGCGGTGGTTCTGAAAAACTGTTTTTT.

Details on this clonotype: A much more abundant neighbour one base away suggests this may be a read error. In this CDR3 the conserved last residue, phenylalanine or tryptophan, is missing, so a read error is likely. The chain is built from TRBV15 and TRBJ2-1; D not certain. Per the germline V gene, CDR1 is LNHNV and CDR2 is YYDKDF (reference sequence). The CDR3 loop spans 13 amino acids. Trimming shortened V by 0 bases and J by 8 bases, and 8 bases separated the two germline ends. The CDR3, as DNA: TGTGCCACCAGCAGAGATCCTGCCTATGAGCAGTTCTTA. This codes for CATSRDPAYEQFL.

The chain has TRBV4-1 and TRBJ2-7; TRBD2 matches 7 bases. The junction had 21 bases not matched to a gene; V was cut back by 3 bases and J by 7 bases. Germline CDR1 is MGHRA and CDR2 is YSYEKL. This CDR3 region has 18 residues. The CDR3, as DNA: TGCGCCAGCAGCCAGTTGGGACGAGCGGGAACTCCCTACAATGAGCAGTACTTC. This codes for CASSQLGRAGTPYNEQYF.

The rearrangement links TRBV5-6 to TRBJ2-5; D unclear. The end of the DNA fits TRBJ2-7 better, so the J call may be wrong. CDR3 length: 14 amino acids. Germline V gene lookup returns CDR1 SGHDT and CDR2 YYEEEE. The CDR3 DNA is TGTGCCAGCAGCTTGGCGGCAGGCCCCCACGAGCAGTACTTC. Residues: CASSLAAGPHEQYF.

The chain combines TRBV12-3 or TRBV12-4 with TRBJ2-5; D might be TRBD2 (6 bases). V lost 3 bases and J 1 base, leaving 12 bases between the germline ends. This CDR3 spans 15 amino acids. CDR3 protein: CASSFPGVTQETQYF. Here the CDR3 DNA reads TGTGCCAGCAGTTTCCCGGGAGTGACCCAAGAGACCCAGTACTTC.

The chain employs TRBV20-1 and TRBJ2-1; D gene uncertain. The CDR3 extends over 11 amino acids. CDR1 DFQATT and CDR2 SNEGSKA come from the germline V gene (reference sequence). V was trimmed by 6 bases and J by 8 bases, leaving 11 bases between them. The CDR3 region is CSARRSDEQFF. In DNA, the CDR3 is TGCAGTGCCAGACGGAGCGATGAGCAGTTCTTC.

The chain links TRBV27 to TRBJ2-3; maybe TRBD2 (5 bases). The CDR3 has 16 residues. V lost 2 bases, J lost 2 bases, and 14 bases lay in between. Germline CDR1 reads MNHEY; CDR2 reads SMNVEV (reference sequence). The CDR3 region is CASSLKWELLTDTQYF. DNA of the CDR3: TGTGCCAGCAGTTTAAAGTGGGAGCTCCTCACAGATACGCAGTATTTT.

On this clonotype itself: Since a much larger clone is just one base distant, this may be a read error. This sequence joins TRBV27 and TRBJ2-5, with 9 bases aligning to TRBD2. The closer fit of TRBJ2-7 to the DNA end suggests the J call may be wrong. Germline V CDR1 and CDR2: MNHEY, SMNVEV (reference sequence). This CDR3 contains 14 residues. The CDR3 nucleotides are TGTGCCAGCAGTGTGTCTAGCGGGACCTACGAGCAGTACTTC. The encoded protein is CASSVSSGTYEQYF.

The chain has TRBV6-5 and TRBJ2-3, with TRBD2 matching over 8 bases. There are 16 residues in the CDR3. The V gene end was trimmed by 0 bases and the J gene end by 4 bases; junction bases not matched to a gene: 6. The V gene's germline CDR1 is MNHEY and CDR2 SVGAGI. The CDR3 DNA sequence: TGTGCCAGCAGTTACTCGATCAGCGGGAGCCCAGATACGCAGTATTTT. Encoded protein: CASSYSISGSPDTQYF.

In this sample, this clonotype turned up many times. The V gene is TRBV29-1, the J gene TRBJ1-2; D possibly corresponds to TRBD1 (5 bases). The germline gives CDR1 SQVTM, CDR2 ANQGSEA. The germline V and J ends were trimmed by 1 base and 5 bases, with 11 bases remaining between them. CDR3 size: 13 residues. The CDR3 nucleotides are TGCAGCGTTGAAGTACACGGGGGGTATGGCTACACCTTC. Its protein is CSVEVHGGYGYTF.

The chain links TRBV24-1 to TRBJ1-1, with TRBD1 matching over 12 bases. Unmatched junction bases numbered 4, after V lost 3 bases and J lost 0 bases. Germline CDR1 KGHDR, CDR2 SFDVKD. The CDR3 is made up of 17 amino acids. CDR3 DNA sequence: TGTGCCACCAGTGATACCGGGACAGGGGGCTTGAACACTGAAGCTTTCTTT. It is translated as CATSDTGTGGLNTEAFF.

This clonotype occurred a few times. The chain has TRBV12-3 or TRBV12-4 and TRBJ2-6; possible D gene TRBD2, 7 bases. The CDR3 length is 18 residues. The V end lost 3 bases, the J end lost 8 bases, and 23 bases lay between the germline ends. The CDR3 sequence: CASSFFLGGAGSPNVLTF. In DNA, the CDR3 is TGTGCCAGCAGTTTTTTTTTAGGGGGGGCAGGGAGTCCCAACGTCCTGACTTTC.

Only one count was recorded for this clonotype. V is TRBV5-1 and J is TRBJ1-5; D is possibly TRBD1 (6 bases). CDR3 length: 16 amino acids. The ends were cut back, 0 bases at V and 8 bases at J, with 18 bases in the middle. The germline gives CDR1 SGHRS, CDR2 YFSETQ. In DNA form, the CDR3 reads TGCGCCAGCAGCTTGGGGGGGGCGAATCCCGCGGAGCCCCAGCATTTT. It encodes CASSLGGANPAEPQHF.